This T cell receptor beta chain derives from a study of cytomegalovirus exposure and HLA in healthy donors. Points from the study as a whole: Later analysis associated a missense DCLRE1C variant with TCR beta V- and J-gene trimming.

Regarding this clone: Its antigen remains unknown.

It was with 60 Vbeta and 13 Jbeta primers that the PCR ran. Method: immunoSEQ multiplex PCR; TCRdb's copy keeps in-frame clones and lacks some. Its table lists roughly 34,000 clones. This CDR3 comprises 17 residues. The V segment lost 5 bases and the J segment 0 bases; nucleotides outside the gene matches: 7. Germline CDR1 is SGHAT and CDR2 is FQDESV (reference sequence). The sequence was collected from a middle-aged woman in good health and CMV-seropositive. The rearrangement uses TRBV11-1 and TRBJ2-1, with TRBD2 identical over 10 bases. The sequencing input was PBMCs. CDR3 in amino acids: CASSMTSGQSSYNEQFF. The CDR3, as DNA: TGTGCCAGCAGCATGACTAGCGGGCAGAGCTCCTACAATGAGCAGTTCTTC.